This T cell receptor (beta chain) was recovered during a study of cytomegalovirus exposure and HLA in healthy donors. Study-wide context: Genotyping showed 70% to 90% of almost 400 donors falling in the Caucasian-associated ancestry cluster.

Per the germline V gene, CDR1 is LNHNV and CDR2 is YYDKDF (reference sequence). V was pared by 3 bases and J by 8 bases, with 19 bases between. This CDR3 comprises 15 residues. Whole-study findings and limits: In most subjects, TCR beta sequences reportedly gave accurate predictions of HLA-A and HLA-B alleles.

A remark on this clone: The antigen remains unidentified.

PCR was performed using 60 Vbeta and 13 Jbeta primers. Clones were sequenced by immunoSEQ multiplex PCR, and TCRdb holds only the in-frame ones, with some missing. The table includes about 200,000 clones, 65% to 80% detected once. Sequenced: PBMCs. This rearrangement joins TRBV15 to TRBJ1-2; D perhaps matches TRBD1 (6 bases). The source is a middle-aged man in good health and CMV-seronegative. CDR3 loop: CATSRTLETGRGYTF. CDR3 coding DNA: TGTGCCACCAGCAGGACACTAGAGACAGGTCGCGGCTACACCTTC.